This is a list of T cell receptor beta chains from one sample in a study of T cells in Graves' hyperthyroidism and ophthalmopathy. Each CDR3 protein is one row after TCRdb ran MiXCR on the multiplex PCR reads. The table includes some 250,000 distinct CDR3 sequences, approximately 16% detected once. Source material: blood. Source of these receptors: a woman in her forties or fifties with Graves' hyperthyroidism that later progressed to Graves' ophthalmopathy. Each CDR3 is given with its conserved first and last residue. Fields, in order: clone size, D gene, J gene, V gene, CDR3 DNA, CDR3 protein. D genes are given only for firm matches. Clone size, where shown, is once, few, many, or a class for clones that have expanded.

many	.	TRBJ2-5	TRBV12-3/TRBV12-4	TGTGCCAGCAGTTTGTTCAGGCAAGAGACCCAGTACTTC	CASSLFRQETQYF
many	TRBD1	TRBJ2-7	TRBV27	TGTGCCAGCAGTTTAAATGCCCCCGGACAGGGCACCTACGAGCAGTACTTC	CASSLNAPGQGTYEQYF
.	.	TRBJ1-3	TRBV10-3	TGTGCCATGGCCGGGAGCGGAGATGGAAACACCATATATTTT	CAMAGSGDGNTIYF
many	.	TRBJ2-2	TRBV5-1	TGCGCCAGCAGCCAGGCATCTACATGGACCGGGGAGCTGTTTTTT	CASSQASTWTGELFF
many	TRBD2	TRBJ2-3	TRBV20-1	TGCAGTGCAAATTCCAGAGGGCTAGCGGGCCGCACAGATACGCAGTATTTT	CSANSRGLAGRTDTQYF
.	.	TRBJ1-1	TRBV12-3/TRBV12-4	TGTGCCAGCATAATTTGGACGAACACTGAAGCTTTCTTT	CASIIWTNTEAFF
many	TRBD2	TRBJ2-1	TRBV5-1	TGCGCCAGCAGCTTGGACGGGAGGGCCGGGAATGAGCAGTTCTTC	CASSLDGRAGNEQFF
many	TRBD2	TRBJ2-7	TRBV27	TGTGCCAGCAGTCCTCTAGCGGTGGGCTACGAGCAGTACTTC	CASSPLAVGYEQYF
many	.	TRBJ1-1	TRBV28	TGTGCCAGCAGTTTACTTTTTGAGGACCCGAACACTGAAGCTTTCTTT	CASSLLFEDPNTEAFF
few	.	TRBJ2-3	TRBV4-1	TGCGCCAGCAGCATGAGGGCCGGGGGAGGTCGTTACACAGATACGCAGTATTTT	CASSMRAGGGRYTDTQYF